This T cell receptor (beta chain) was captured in a study of T cell responses to AZD1222 COVID-19 vaccine. Broader study findings: Following two doses of AZD1222, Spike-specific TCR breadth and depth rose. Unmutated variant regions reportedly attract nearly half of all spike-specific TCRs.

Trimming pared 3 bases from V and 1 base from J, leaving 8 bases between. CDR3 length: 13 residues. Germline V lookup: CDR1 SGHRS, CDR2 YFSETQ. Second doses at about 4 or about 12 weeks were pooled. This clone came up a few times. Antigen unknown. Clones were read by immunoSEQ multiplex PCR, and TCRdb kept only the in-frame ones, dropping some. The repertoire holds 110,000 or so clones, with around 89% as singletons. This chain uses TRBV5-1 with TRBJ2-7, with D perhaps matching TRBD1 (5 bases). The sequencing used peripheral blood, collected 28 days after the second AZD1222 dose. The TCR originated in an adult who received the AZD1222 COVID-19 vaccine. The CDR3 loop is CASSSAGSYEQYF. The CDR3 DNA reads TGCGCCAGCAGCTCTGCAGGGTCCTACGAGCAGTACTTC.